The clone carrying this TCR beta chain was seen a few times. Per germline, CDR1 SGHTA and CDR2 FQGNSA. The CDR3 has 15 residues. With 5 bases clipped from V and 3 bases from J, the junction kept 9 bases outside the gene matches. In the source study's methods: Counts of nucleated cells, estimated from reference gene primer amplification, were obtained. Some clones are missing from TCRdb's copy, which holds only in-frame ones; the method was immunoSEQ multiplex PCR. The D gene and trimming were derived from the DNA, and the V and J assignments and clone size from that table. The sample has about 87,000 clones; more than 85% are singletons. This specimen belongs to a study of blood T cell repertoires in COVID-19. About the research overall: The United States, Italy and Spain were the sources of the acute and convalescent COVID-19 samples. The analysed material was cDNA or gDNA that came from T cells, B-cell-depleted T cells, or PBMCs.

The sequence was obtained from a man aged 40-49 years with acute or convalescent COVID-19. V and J are TRBV7-2 and TRBJ2-7, with 8 bases identical to TRBD2. The sample consisted of peripheral blood. This CDR3 reads CASSILSGGNYEQYF. The CDR3 DNA sequence: TGTGCCAGCAGCATCCTAAGCGGGGGAAACTACGAGCAGTACTTC.